These T cell receptor beta chains were read from a single sample in a study of blood T cell repertoires in COVID-19. Method: immunoSEQ multiplex PCR; TCRdb's copy keeps in-frame clones and lacks some. Here the sample spans some 68,000 clones, 90% being singletons. What was sequenced was peripheral blood. The receptors shown here come from a man between 45 and 60 years old with COVID-19, enrolled during active disease. The CDR3 runs from the conserved cysteine through the conserved F or W. D genes are given only for firm matches. The size field is filled for only some rows; it gives once, few, many or a size class.

v_gene: TRBV6-2/TRBV6-3
j_gene: TRBJ2-2
abundance: NA
d_gene: NA
len: 16
CDR3nt: TGTGCCAGCAGTTATTACCTAAGGGGAAACACCGGGGAGCTGTTTTTT
CDR3aa: CASSYYLRGNTGELFF

v_gene: TRBV5-1
j_gene: TRBJ1-2
abundance: NA
d_gene: NA
len: 13
CDR3nt: TGCGCCAGCAGGTTTGCGCAGGGAGGCGGCTACACCTTC
CDR3aa: CASRFAQGGGYTF

v_gene: TRBV27
j_gene: TRBJ2-3
abundance: few
d_gene: TRBD1
len: 14
CDR3nt: TGTGCCAGCGGAAAGACAGGGTGGACAGATACGCAGTATTTT
CDR3aa: CASGKTGWTDTQYF

v_gene: TRBV5-1
j_gene: TRBJ1-4
abundance: NA
d_gene: TRBD1
len: 14
CDR3nt: TGCGCCAGCTGCCGTGGGACAGGGGATGAAAAACTGTTTTTT
CDR3aa: CASCRGTGDEKLFF

v_gene: TRBV7-2
j_gene: TRBJ1-1
abundance: NA
d_gene: TRBD1
len: 14
CDR3nt: TGTGCCAGCAGCTTCGGACAGGGTGTAGGCGAAGCTTTCTTT
CDR3aa: CASSFGQGVGEAFF

v_gene: TRBV11-2
j_gene: TRBJ2-7
abundance: NA
d_gene: TRBD1
len: 13
CDR3nt: TGTGCCAGCAGCTTTGACAGGGATCGTGAGCAGTACTTC
CDR3aa: CASSFDRDREQYF

v_gene: TRBV5-1
j_gene: TRBJ1-1
abundance: NA
d_gene: NA
len: 13
CDR3nt: TGCGCCAGCGCCCCAGGGGTGAACACTGAAGCTTTCTTT
CDR3aa: CASAPGVNTEAFF

v_gene: TRBV10-1
j_gene: TRBJ2-7
abundance: NA
d_gene: TRBD2
len: 15
CDR3nt: TGCGCCACAACTTCCGGGACTAGCGGATCCTACGAGCAGTACTTC
CDR3aa: CATTSGTSGSYEQYF

v_gene: TRBV2
j_gene: TRBJ1-1
abundance: NA
d_gene: TRBD1
len: 15
CDR3nt: TGTGCCAGCAGTGTAGGGGGCCGGGGGAACACTGAAGCTTTCTTT
CDR3aa: CASSVGGRGNTEAFF

v_gene: TRBV3-1/TRBV3-2
j_gene: TRBJ2-3
abundance: NA
d_gene: NA
len: 13
CDR3nt: TGTGCCAGCAGCCAAGAGTACACAGATACGCAGTATTTT
CDR3aa: CASSQEYTDTQYF

v_gene: TRBV30
j_gene: TRBJ1-2
abundance: NA
d_gene: TRBD1
len: 16
CDR3nt: TGTGCCTGGAGTGAAGGGACAGCCCTTATCTCTTATGGCTACACCTTC
CDR3aa: CAWSEGTALISYGYTF

v_gene: TRBV5-6
j_gene: TRBJ1-2
abundance: NA
d_gene: NA
len: 18
CDR3nt: TGTGCCAGCAGCTTGGTACGGTACCTCCAGACAACTAACTATGGCTACACCTTC
CDR3aa: CASSLVRYLQTTNYGYTF

v_gene: TRBV6-5
j_gene: TRBJ2-3
abundance: NA
d_gene: TRBD2
len: 15
CDR3nt: TGTGCCAGCAGTCCTACCGGGACTAACACAGATACGCAGTATTTT
CDR3aa: CASSPTGTNTDTQYF

v_gene: TRBV18
j_gene: TRBJ1-3
abundance: NA
d_gene: TRBD1
len: 14
CDR3nt: TGTGCCAGCTCACCCCGACAGGGTATGGACACCATATATTTT
CDR3aa: CASSPRQGMDTIYF

v_gene: TRBV5-1
j_gene: TRBJ1-4
abundance: NA
d_gene: NA
len: 15
CDR3nt: TGCGCCAGCAGCTTGGCGGGTCCAACTAATGAAAAACTGTTTTTT
CDR3aa: CASSLAGPTNEKLFF

v_gene: TRBV5-5
j_gene: TRBJ2-7
abundance: NA
d_gene: TRBD2
len: 15
CDR3nt: TGTGCCAGCAGCAGCTCAGCGGGAGGGCCTAACGAGCAGTACTTC
CDR3aa: CASSSSAGGPNEQYF

v_gene: TRBV2
j_gene: TRBJ2-1
abundance: NA
d_gene: TRBD2
len: 14
CDR3nt: TGTGCCAGCAGTGAATATGGTCTAGCGGGGGAGCAGTTCTTC
CDR3aa: CASSEYGLAGEQFF

v_gene: TRBV18
j_gene: TRBJ1-1
abundance: once
d_gene: TRBD1
len: 16
CDR3nt: TGTGCCAGCTCACCAAGGACAGGGGAATTAAGTACTGAAGCTTTCTTT
CDR3aa: CASSPRTGELSTEAFF

v_gene: TRBV6-1
j_gene: TRBJ1-1
abundance: NA
d_gene: NA
len: 14
CDR3nt: TGTGCCAGCAGTGATCCGGGGAGGTTTGCTGAAGCTTTCTTT
CDR3aa: CASSDPGRFAEAFF

v_gene: TRBV29-1
j_gene: TRBJ2-3
abundance: NA
d_gene: TRBD1
len: 12
CDR3nt: TGCAGCGTCGGGACAGGGGGGGATACGCAGTATTTT
CDR3aa: CSVGTGGDTQYF

v_gene: TRBV6-5
j_gene: TRBJ2-1
abundance: NA
d_gene: TRBD1
len: 14
CDR3nt: TGTGCCAGCCACCGGGACAGGGGATCAGGGGAGCAGTTCTTC
CDR3aa: CASHRDRGSGEQFF

v_gene: TRBV4-1
j_gene: TRBJ2-3
abundance: NA
d_gene: TRBD2
len: 14
CDR3nt: TGCGCCAGCAGCCAAAGGGAGGGTTCAGATACGCAGTATTTT
CDR3aa: CASSQREGSDTQYF

v_gene: TRBV5-1
j_gene: TRBJ2-3
abundance: NA
d_gene: TRBD2
len: 17
CDR3nt: TGCGCCAGCAGCTTCAGGCTTGGTGGCGGGAGTGCAGATACGCAGTATTTT
CDR3aa: CASSFRLGGGSADTQYF

v_gene: TRBV3-1/TRBV3-2
j_gene: TRBJ2-3
abundance: NA
d_gene: TRBD2
len: 22
CDR3nt: TGTGCCAGCAGCCAAGATTTCAGGGGACTAGCGGGAGGTACTTCTAGCACAGATACGCAGTATTTT
CDR3aa: CASSQDFRGLAGGTSSTDTQYF

v_gene: TRBV2
j_gene: TRBJ2-5
abundance: NA
d_gene: NA
len: 15
CDR3nt: TGTGCCAGCAGTGAACCCGGGTACGGTCGAGAGACCCAGTACTTC
CDR3aa: CASSEPGYGRETQYF

v_gene: TRBV28
j_gene: TRBJ1-2
abundance: NA
d_gene: NA
len: 12
CDR3nt: TGTGCCAGCAGTTTATTTGAGAAAGGCTACACCTTC
CDR3aa: CASSLFEKGYTF

v_gene: TRBV3-1/TRBV3-2
j_gene: TRBJ2-5
abundance: NA
d_gene: NA
len: 15
CDR3nt: TGTGCCAGCAGCCAAGACTCGGGTTTCAAAGAGACCCAGTACTTC
CDR3aa: CASSQDSGFKETQYF

v_gene: TRBV29-1
j_gene: TRBJ2-5
abundance: NA
d_gene: TRBD2
len: 15
CDR3nt: TGCAGCGTTGATGACCCCCCTAGCGGGCAAGAGACCCAGTACTTC
CDR3aa: CSVDDPPSGQETQYF

v_gene: TRBV25-1
j_gene: TRBJ1-6
abundance: NA
d_gene: TRBD1
len: 18
CDR3nt: TGTGCCAGCAGTGAATTTGCTCCGGGACAGGGTTTGGGTTCACCCCTCCACTTT
CDR3aa: CASSEFAPGQGLGSPLHF

v_gene: TRBV7-2
j_gene: TRBJ2-7
abundance: NA
d_gene: NA
len: 14
CDR3nt: TGTGCCAGCAGCCAGATCCCAGGGAACTACGAGCAGTACTTC
CDR3aa: CASSQIPGNYEQYF

v_gene: TRBV5-6
j_gene: TRBJ1-3
abundance: NA
d_gene: NA
len: 14
CDR3nt: TGTGCCAGCAGCCGGGGGGCCCGAGGAAACACCATATATTTT
CDR3aa: CASSRGARGNTIYF

v_gene: TRBV7-9
j_gene: TRBJ2-6
abundance: NA
d_gene: NA
len: 14
CDR3nt: TGTGCCAGCAGCTTAGCAGGGGTGGCCAACGTCCTGACTTTC
CDR3aa: CASSLAGVANVLTF